A single sample gave rise to the 30 T cell receptor beta chains below, sequenced in a study of shared clonotypes between healthy human individuals. Sequencing was performed with immunoSEQ multiplex PCR; in TCRdb, only in-frame clones are kept and a portion is missing. The table has about 2 million clones, about 95% seen once. CD8 cells regarded as naive lacked CD45RO, were positively chosen for CCR7, and omitted terminally differentiated effector memory CD45RA+ cells. Material for sequencing was naive CD8+ T cells sorted from blood. The receptors come from a man aged 18 to 29 in good health.

The chain has TRBV9 and TRBJ2-1; 14 bases line up with TRBD2. This CDR3 comprises 15 residues. Germline V gene sequence: CDR1 SGDLS, CDR2 YYNGEE. With V trimmed by 3 bases and J by 8 bases, 4 bases remained unmatched. CDR3 in DNA: TGTGCCAGCAGCGGTGGGACTAGCGGGAGAGATGAGCAGTTCTTC. Translated, it gives CASSGGTSGRDEQFF.

The chain couples TRBV29-1 to TRBJ1-1; D might be TRBD1 (5 bases). The V end was cut by 7 bases, the J end by 2 bases, with 14 bases between. The CDR3 contains 13 residues. The germline gives CDR1 SQVTM, CDR2 ANQGSEA. Here the CDR3 reads CSALGVTNTEAFF. DNA of the CDR3: TGCAGCGCCTTGGGGGTGACCAACACTGAAGCTTTCTTT.

The chain employs TRBV7-2 and TRBJ1-2; 8 bases map to TRBD1. CDR3 length equals 17 residues. With 1 base clipped from V and 3 bases from J, the junction kept 10 bases outside the gene matches. Germline loops: CDR1 SGHTA, CDR2 FQGNSA. The CDR3 region is CASSLEVPDRGDYGYTF. The CDR3 DNA sequence: TGTGCCAGCAGCTTAGAGGTCCCCGACAGGGGCGACTATGGCTACACCTTC. Looking up the rest from reference TRBV7-2 and TRBJ1-2 gives the full variable domain: GAGVSQSPSNKVTEKGKDVELRCDPISGHTALYWYRQSLGQGLEFLIYFQGNSAPDKSGLPSDRFSAERTGGSVSTLTIQRTQQEDSAVYLCASSLEVPDRGDYGYTFGSGTRLTVV.

This clone was seen only once. The rearrangement uses TRBV4-1 and TRBJ2-7; D uncertain. The CDR3 totals 11 residues. Looked up from germline, CDR1 is MGHRA and CDR2 is YSYEKL. V lost 5 bases and J lost 7, with 9 bases in between. Written as DNA, the CDR3 is TGCGCCAGCAGCTTTCTGGGGGAGCAGTACTTC. The encoded protein is CASSFLGEQYF.

In this sample, this clone turned up a few times. This sample includes further DNA sequences coding for the same CDR3. The chain recombines TRBV6-5 with TRBJ2-7; D is possibly TRBD2 (5 bases). With 0 bases removed from V and 2 bases from J, the gap between germline ends came to 5 bases. This CDR3 is built from 13 residues. Per germline, CDR1 MNHEY and CDR2 SVGAGI. CDR3 protein: CASSYSEAYEQYF. CDR3 in DNA: TGTGCCAGCAGTTACTCGGAGGCCTACGAGCAGTACTTC.

To note about this clone: This CDR3 is also generated by other DNA sequences in the sample. V is TRBV27 and J is TRBJ2-1, with TRBD2 matching over 10 bases. Germline V gene data show CDR1 as MNHEY and CDR2 as SMNVEV (reference sequence). This CDR3 comprises 14 residues. The J segment lost 4 bases and the V segment lost 6 bases, leaving 3 bases of the junction unmatched. The CDR3 bases are TGTGCCAGCAGAGGACTAGCGGATTACAATGAGCAGTTCTTC. This gives the protein CASRGLADYNEQFF.

The V gene is TRBV29-1, the J gene TRBJ2-3; the match to TRBD2 covers 15 bases. Germline CDR1 and CDR2: SQVTM and ANQGSEA. CDR3 length: 17 amino acids. Trimming cost V 7 bases and J 4 bases; bases outside gene matches: 12. DNA for the CDR3: TGCAGCGGGTGGACTAGCGGGAGGGACAATTCCCCAGATACGCAGTATTTT. Encoded protein: CSGWTSGRDNSPDTQYF.

This sequence joins TRBV5-1 and TRBJ2-1, with TRBD1 matching over 8 bases. Trimming at V came to 4 bases and at J to 8 bases, leaving 5 bases not matched to a gene. This CDR3 is 13 amino acids long. Germline V CDR1 and CDR2: SGHRS, YFSETQ. CDR3 in DNA: TGCGCCAGCAGCGCGGACAGGGTCGATGAGCAGTTCTTC. Its translation: CASSADRVDEQFF. Combining the CDR3 with reference TRBV5-1 and TRBJ2-1 gives the whole variable domain KAGVTQTPRYLIKTRGQQVTLSCSPISGHRSVSWYQQTPGQGLQFLFEYFSETQRNKGNFPGRFSGRQFSNSRSEMNVSTLELGDSALYLCASSADRVDEQFFGPGTRLTVL.

The CDR3 spells CASSSPDRSSYNSPLHF. The CDR3 DNA reads as TGTGCCAGCAGTTCCCCGGACAGAAGCTCCTATAATTCACCCCTCCACTTT. The gene calls are TRBV27 and TRBJ1-6; D is possibly TRBD1 (6 bases). The V and J ends lost 4 bases and 0 bases respectively, with 13 bases between them. From germline, CDR1 is MNHEY and CDR2 SMNVEV (reference sequence). The CDR3 is 17 residues long.

V and J are TRBV4-1 and TRBJ2-3; a possible D gene is TRBD2 (5 bases). Trimming stripped 0 bases from V and 1 base from J, with 17 bases between. Germline CDR1 and CDR2: MGHRA and YSYEKL. The CDR3 contains 18 residues. The CDR3 protein is CASSQESVPGLRTDTQYF. The DNA of the CDR3 is TGCGCCAGCAGCCAAGAGTCGGTGCCGGGGTTGCGCACAGATACGCAGTATTTT.

Concerning this clone itself: This sample also contains other DNA sequences that code for the same CDR3. This chain uses TRBV27 with TRBJ1-3, with D hard to call. With 2 bases removed from V and 4 bases from J, the gap between germline ends came to 9 bases. CDR1 and CDR2 from the germline V gene are MNHEY and SMNVEV (reference sequence). CDR3 size: 14 residues. CDR3 bases: TGTGCCAGCAGTTTAGGGGTAGAGGGAAACACCATATATTTT. The encoded protein is CASSLGVEGNTIYF.

This chain links TRBV7-2 with TRBJ2-5; TRBD1 agrees at 9 bases. The germline gives CDR1 SGHTA, CDR2 FQGNSA. V lost 2 bases, J lost 4 bases, and 8 bases stayed unmatched. The CDR3 is 16 amino acids. The CDR3 loop reads CASSLQFGQGIETQYF. The DNA for the CDR3 is TGTGCCAGCAGCTTACAGTTCGGACAGGGGATAGAGACCCAGTACTTC.

A single count supports this clone. This chain connects TRBV6-1 to TRBJ2-3; TRBD2 might be the D (5 bases). CDR1 is MNHNS, CDR2 SASEGT, per germline. The length of the CDR3 is 12 residues. V lost 6 bases to trimming and J lost 3 bases, with 7 bases between them. CDR3 sequence reads: CASSRGTDTQYF. As DNA, the CDR3 is TGTGCCAGCAGCCGCGGGACAGATACGCAGTATTTT.

About this clone itself: The same CDR3 arises from other DNA sequences in this sample as well. The J gene is TRBJ1-5, the V gene TRBV5-5; possibly TRBD1 for D (5 bases). Germline V gene data show CDR1 as SGHKS and CDR2 as YYEKEE (reference sequence). V was cut by 0 bases and J by 1 base, with 8 bases left in between. This CDR3 has 15 amino acids. The CDR3 reads CASSLGQGSNQPQHF. The CDR3 bases are TGTGCCAGCAGCTTGGGGCAGGGAAGCAATCAGCCCCAGCATTTT.

As concerns this clone: Other DNA sequences from this sample encode an identical CDR3 as well. The genes are TRBV9 and TRBJ2-3; tentative D call: TRBD1 (5 bases). In germline, CDR1 is SGDLS, CDR2 YYNGEE. The CDR3 is 14 amino acids. Trimming pared 2 bases from V and 0 bases from J, leaving 7 bases between. The chain's CDR3 is CASSVAGSTDTQYF. The DNA for the CDR3 is TGTGCCAGCAGCGTTGCAGGGAGCACAGATACGCAGTATTTT.

The table lists this clone with a count of one. The J gene is TRBJ1-1, the V gene TRBV27, with 8 bases matching TRBD1. CDR1 and CDR2 from the germline V gene are MNHEY and SMNVEV (reference sequence). The V and J ends lost 4 bases and 2 bases, in that order; junction bases with no gene match: 6. This CDR3 spans 15 amino acids. The CDR3 bases are TGTGCCAGCAGTTCCGCGACAGGGGTTAACACTGAAGCTTTCTTT. This gives the protein CASSSATGVNTEAFF.

The chain is built from TRBV29-1 and TRBJ1-1; D is possibly TRBD1 (5 bases). This CDR3 region has 13 residues. Germline lookup yields CDR1 SQVTM and CDR2 ANQGSEA. V was shortened by 8 bases and J by 3 bases, with 16 bases between the two germline ends. CDR3 amino acids: CSSEGVGDTEAFF. Here the CDR3 DNA reads TGCAGCTCTGAAGGGGTGGGGGACACTGAAGCTTTCTTT.

DNA for the CDR3: TGTGCCAGCAGTGAAGTCGGCCCGAGCTCCTACGAGCAGTACTTC. Its protein product is CASSEVGPSSYEQYF. The rearrangement uses TRBV2 and TRBJ2-7; unclear D gene. The CDR3 runs 15 residues. Germline assignment: CDR1 SNHLY and CDR2 FYNNEI. V lost 1 base and J lost 0, with 10 bases in between.

The J gene is TRBJ2-5, the V gene TRBV28, with TRBD2 identical over 8 bases. Germline V lookup: CDR1 MDHEN, CDR2 SYDVKM. The CDR3 loop spans 16 amino acids. J lost 1 base, V lost 6 bases, and 10 bases had no gene match. The CDR3 nucleotides read TGTGCCAGCAGACCCTTAGCGGGGAGCTTCCAAGAGACCCAGTACTTC. It is translated as CASRPLAGSFQETQYF.

CDR3: CASSLDSGTPEAFF. CDR3 nucleotides: TGCGCCAGCAGCTTGGATTCGGGAACTCCTGAAGCTTTCTTT. J is TRBJ1-1 and V is TRBV5-1, with no clear D. CDR3 size: 14 residues. V lost 0 bases, J lost 6 bases, and 12 bases lay in between. Germline lookup yields CDR1 SGHRS and CDR2 YFSETQ.

CDR3 sequence: CASSQEGAPGELFF. CDR3 sequence (DNA): TGCGCCAGCAGCCAAGAGGGGGCTCCCGGGGAGCTGTTTTTT. The chain joins TRBV4-3 to TRBJ2-2, with a possible D match to TRBD1 (6 bases). This CDR3 is built from 14 residues. The germline CDR1 and CDR2 sequences are LGHNA and YSLEER. Trimming stripped 0 bases from V and 6 bases from J, with 8 bases between.

The chain couples TRBV4-1 to TRBJ2-1; possible D gene TRBD2, 6 bases. This CDR3 comprises 13 residues. CDR1 and CDR2 from the germline V gene are MGHRA and YSYEKL. The germline V and J ends were trimmed by 4 bases and 4 bases, with 8 bases remaining between them. CDR3 loop: CASSPAGYNEQFF. The DNA for the CDR3 is TGCGCCAGCAGCCCCGCGGGATACAATGAGCAGTTCTTC.

This clone was picked up one time. The chain uses TRBV19 and TRBJ2-7; D perhaps matches TRBD2 (7 bases). The V and J ends lost 2 bases and 6 bases respectively, with 17 bases between them. Germline V gene data show CDR1 as LNHDA and CDR2 as SQIVND (reference sequence). The CDR3 covers 15 residues. CDR3 region: CASSILAGATGEQYF. CDR3 DNA: TGTGCCAGTAGTATATTGGCGGGGGCAACGGGCGAGCAGTACTTC.

Concerning this clone itself: The sample contains more than one DNA sequence encoding this CDR3. The chain uses TRBV4-1 and TRBJ1-3; D gene ambiguous. With 2 bases removed from V and 0 bases from J, the gap between germline ends came to 8 bases. Germline V gene data show CDR1 as MGHRA and CDR2 as YSYEKL. The CDR3 length is 15 residues. CDR3 nucleotides: TGCGCCAGCAGCCAAACCCGGAGCTCTGGAAACACCATATATTTT. Protein: CASSQTRSSGNTIYF.

The chain is built from TRBV2 and TRBJ1-2; D is ambiguous. This CDR3 contains 13 residues. CDR1 and CDR2 from the germline V gene are SNHLY and FYNNEI. The V end was cut by 8 bases, the J end by 5 bases, with 15 bases between. The DNA for the CDR3 is TGTGCCAGCTACCACGGTGAAGGGTATGGCTACACCTTC. Residues: CASYHGEGYGYTF. Looking up the rest from reference TRBV2 and TRBJ1-2 gives the full variable domain: EPEVTQTPSHQVTQMGQEVILRCVPISNHLYFYWYRQILGQKVEFLVSFYNNEISEKSEIFDDQFSVERPDGSNFTLKIRSTKLEDSAMYFCASYHGEGYGYTFGSGTRLTVV.

Turning to this clone: Given a much more abundant clone one base away, this may be a read error. Other nucleotide sequences from this sample produce the same CDR3. This chain joins TRBV6-5 and TRBJ2-7; D is uncertain. The length of the CDR3 is 13 residues. V gave up 3 bases and J gave up 0 bases, with 6 bases separating them. The germline V gene has CDR1 MNHEY and CDR2 SVGAGI. The CDR3 coding sequence is TGTGCCAGCAGTTATGCGGTCTCCTACGAGCAGTACTTC. It translates to CASSYAVSYEQYF.

This sequence joins TRBV4-1 and TRBJ1-2; tentative D call: TRBD1 (5 bases). The germline CDR1 and CDR2 sequences are MGHRA and YSYEKL. V was trimmed by 1 base and J by 6 bases, leaving 12 bases between them. The CDR3 consists of 14 residues. The DNA of the CDR3 is TGCGCCAGCAGCCAAGGGGGGGTCAGGGATGGCTACACCTTC. The encoded protein is CASSQGGVRDGYTF.

The chain uses TRBV25-1 and TRBJ2-1; D unclear. The CDR3 is made up of 13 amino acids. CDR1 is MGHDK and CDR2 is SYGVNS in the germline V gene. V was pared by 2 bases and J by 4 bases, with 6 bases between. The chain's CDR3 is CASSEGPYNEQFF. CDR3 nucleotide sequence: TGTGCCAGCAGTGAAGGACCTTACAATGAGCAGTTCTTC.

This chain connects TRBV10-2 to TRBJ1-1; D gene ambiguous. Germline V gene lookup returns CDR1 WSHSY and CDR2 SAAADI. The ends were cut back, 8 bases at V and 2 bases at J, with 15 bases in the middle. CDR3 size: 14 residues. The CDR3 spells CASHDLWGNTEAFF. CDR3 nucleotide sequence: TGCGCCAGCCACGACTTATGGGGAAACACTGAAGCTTTCTTT.

This clone came up once. At one end, the junction sequence differs from germline, possibly due to a read error. V gene TRBV11-2 combines with J gene TRBJ2-7; 7 bases match TRBD2. The germline V gene encodes CDR1 SGHAT and CDR2 FQNNGV. CDR3 length: 15 residues. Written as DNA, the CDR3 is TGTGCCAGCAGCCTAGACGCGGGAGTAGGCTACGAGCAGTACTTC. Protein: CASSLDAGVGYEQYF.